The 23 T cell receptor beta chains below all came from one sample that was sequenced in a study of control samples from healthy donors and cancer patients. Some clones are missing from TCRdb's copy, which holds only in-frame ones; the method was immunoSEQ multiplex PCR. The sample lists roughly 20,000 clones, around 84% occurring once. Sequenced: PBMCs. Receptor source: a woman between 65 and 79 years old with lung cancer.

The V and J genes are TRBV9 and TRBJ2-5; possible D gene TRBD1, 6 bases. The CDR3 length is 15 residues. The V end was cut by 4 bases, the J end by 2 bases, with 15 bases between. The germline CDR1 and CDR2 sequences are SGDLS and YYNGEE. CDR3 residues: CASSPWTAPQETQYF. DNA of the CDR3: TGTGCCAGCAGCCCCTGGACAGCACCACAAGAGACCCAGTACTTC.

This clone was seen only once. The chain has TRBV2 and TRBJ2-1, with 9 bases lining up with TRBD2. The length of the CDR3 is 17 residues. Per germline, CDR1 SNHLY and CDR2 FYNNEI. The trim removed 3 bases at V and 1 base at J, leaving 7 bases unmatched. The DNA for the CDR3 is TGTGCCAGCAGTGACAGGGCGGGAGGGCCGTCCTACAATGAGCAGTTCTTC. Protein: CASSDRAGGPSYNEQFF.

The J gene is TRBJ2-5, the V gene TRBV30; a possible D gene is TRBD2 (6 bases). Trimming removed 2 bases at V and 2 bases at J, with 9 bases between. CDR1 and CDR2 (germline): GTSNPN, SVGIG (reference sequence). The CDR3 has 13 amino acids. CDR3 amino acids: CAWSNAGQETQYF. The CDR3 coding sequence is TGTGCCTGGAGTAATGCGGGGCAAGAGACCCAGTACTTC.

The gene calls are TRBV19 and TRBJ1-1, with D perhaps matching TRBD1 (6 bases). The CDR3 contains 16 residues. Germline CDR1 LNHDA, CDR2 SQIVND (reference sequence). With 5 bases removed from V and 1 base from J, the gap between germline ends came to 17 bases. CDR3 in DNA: TGTGCCAGTAGTCGTCTAGGGGGGCTAGGGAACACTGAAGCTTTCTTT. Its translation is CASSRLGGLGNTEAFF.

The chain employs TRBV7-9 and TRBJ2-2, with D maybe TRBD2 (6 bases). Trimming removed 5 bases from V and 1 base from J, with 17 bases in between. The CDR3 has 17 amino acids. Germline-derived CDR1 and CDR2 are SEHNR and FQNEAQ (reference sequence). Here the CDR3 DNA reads TGTGCCAGCAGCCCTCTGGTCGGGCGGGAGAACACCGGGGAGCTGTTTTTT. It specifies CASSPLVGRENTGELFF.

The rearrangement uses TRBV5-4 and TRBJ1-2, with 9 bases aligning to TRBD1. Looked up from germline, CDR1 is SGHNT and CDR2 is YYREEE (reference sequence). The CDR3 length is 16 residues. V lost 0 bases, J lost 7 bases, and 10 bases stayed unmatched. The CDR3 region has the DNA TGTGCCAGCAGCTTGGGACCGGACAGGGGCGAGGGTGGCTACACCTTC. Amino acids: CASSLGPDRGEGGYTF.

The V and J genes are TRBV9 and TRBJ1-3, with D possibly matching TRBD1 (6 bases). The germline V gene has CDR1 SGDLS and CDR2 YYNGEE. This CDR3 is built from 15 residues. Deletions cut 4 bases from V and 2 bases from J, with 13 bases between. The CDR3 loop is CASSPQQGAGNTIYF. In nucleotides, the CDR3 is TGTGCCAGCAGCCCTCAACAGGGTGCTGGAAACACCATATATTTT.

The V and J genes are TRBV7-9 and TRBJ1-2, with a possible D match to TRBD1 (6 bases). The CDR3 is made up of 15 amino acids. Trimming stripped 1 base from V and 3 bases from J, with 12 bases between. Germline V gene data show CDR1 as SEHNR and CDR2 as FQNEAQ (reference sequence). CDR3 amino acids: CASSLGKNRDYGYTF. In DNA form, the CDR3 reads TGTGCCAGCAGCTTAGGTAAAAACAGGGACTATGGCTACACCTTC.

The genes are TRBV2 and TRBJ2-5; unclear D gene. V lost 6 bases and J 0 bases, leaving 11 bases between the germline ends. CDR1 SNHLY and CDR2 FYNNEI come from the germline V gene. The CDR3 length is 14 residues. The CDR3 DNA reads TGTGCCAGCAGCGACCGGACCGACCAAGAGACCCAGTACTTC. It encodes CASSDRTDQETQYF.

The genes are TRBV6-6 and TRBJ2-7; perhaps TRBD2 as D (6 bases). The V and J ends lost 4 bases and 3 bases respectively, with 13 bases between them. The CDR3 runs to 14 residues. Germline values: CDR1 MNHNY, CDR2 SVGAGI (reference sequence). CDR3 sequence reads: CASSFGGPRYEQYF. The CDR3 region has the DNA TGTGCCAGCAGTTTTGGAGGGCCTCGCTACGAGCAGTACTTC.

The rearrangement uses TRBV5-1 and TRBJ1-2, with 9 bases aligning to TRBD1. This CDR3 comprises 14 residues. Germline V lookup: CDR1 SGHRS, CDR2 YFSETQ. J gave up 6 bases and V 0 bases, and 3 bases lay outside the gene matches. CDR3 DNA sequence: TGCGCCAGCAGCTTGGCCGGGACAGGGAATGGCTACACCTTC. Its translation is CASSLAGTGNGYTF.

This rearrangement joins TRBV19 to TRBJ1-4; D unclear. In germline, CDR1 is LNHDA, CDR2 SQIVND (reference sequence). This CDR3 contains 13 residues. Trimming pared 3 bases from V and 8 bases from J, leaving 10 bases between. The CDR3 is CASSIGPGEKLFF. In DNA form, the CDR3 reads TGTGCCAGTAGTATCGGCCCGGGCGAAAAACTGTTTTTT.

CDR3 sequence (DNA): TGTGCCAGTACCTTACAGGGGGCCCCCCAGCATTTT. It encodes CASTLQGAPQHF. V gene TRBV19 combines with J gene TRBJ1-5; 9 bases are a match to TRBD1. The CDR3 sequence is 12 residues long. The V segment lost 7 bases and the J segment 10 bases; nucleotides outside the gene matches: 5. Per the germline V gene, CDR1 is LNHDA and CDR2 is SQIVND (reference sequence).

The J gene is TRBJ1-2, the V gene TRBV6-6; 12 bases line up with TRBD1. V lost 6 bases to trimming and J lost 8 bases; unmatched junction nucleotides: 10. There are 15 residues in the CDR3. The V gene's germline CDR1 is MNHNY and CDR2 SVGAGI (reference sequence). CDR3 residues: CASRTGTGGAGGYTF. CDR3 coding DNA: TGTGCCAGCAGGACAGGGACAGGGGGCGCGGGAGGCTACACCTTC.

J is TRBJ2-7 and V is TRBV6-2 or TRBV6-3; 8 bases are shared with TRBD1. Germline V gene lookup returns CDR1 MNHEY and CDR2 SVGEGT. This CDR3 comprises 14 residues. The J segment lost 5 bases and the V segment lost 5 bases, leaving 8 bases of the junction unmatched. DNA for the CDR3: TGTGCCAGCAGTGAGCGACAGGGGATAAACGAGCAGTACTTC. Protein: CASSERQGINEQYF.

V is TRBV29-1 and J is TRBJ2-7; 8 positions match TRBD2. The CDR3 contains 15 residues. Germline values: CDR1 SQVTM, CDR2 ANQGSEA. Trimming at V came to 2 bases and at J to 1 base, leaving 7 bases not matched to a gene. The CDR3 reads CSVEQLADESYEQYF. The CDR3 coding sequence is TGCAGCGTTGAACAACTAGCGGACGAATCCTACGAGCAGTACTTC.

CDR3 sequence (DNA): TGTGCCAGCAGTTACAGGGAATTCGGCTACGAGCAGTACTTC. It encodes CASSYREFGYEQYF. The gene calls are TRBV6-5 and TRBJ2-7; D is unresolved. V lost 2 bases to trimming and J lost 3 bases, with 11 bases between them. CDR1 is MNHEY and CDR2 is SVGAGI in the germline V gene. The CDR3 is 14 amino acids.

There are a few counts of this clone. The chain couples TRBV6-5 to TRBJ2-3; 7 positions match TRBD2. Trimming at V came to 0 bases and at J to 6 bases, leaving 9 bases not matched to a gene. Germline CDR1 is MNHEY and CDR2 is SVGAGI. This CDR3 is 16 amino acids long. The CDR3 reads CASSYSKWEGRDTQYF. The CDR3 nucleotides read TGTGCCAGCAGTTACTCTAAGTGGGAGGGTAGGGATACGCAGTATTTT.

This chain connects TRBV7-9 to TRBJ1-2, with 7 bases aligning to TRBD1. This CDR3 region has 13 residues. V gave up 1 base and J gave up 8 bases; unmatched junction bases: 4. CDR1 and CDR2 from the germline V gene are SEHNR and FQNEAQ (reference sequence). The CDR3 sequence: CASSLERTGGYTF. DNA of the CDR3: TGTGCCAGCAGCTTAGAAAGGACAGGCGGCTACACCTTC.

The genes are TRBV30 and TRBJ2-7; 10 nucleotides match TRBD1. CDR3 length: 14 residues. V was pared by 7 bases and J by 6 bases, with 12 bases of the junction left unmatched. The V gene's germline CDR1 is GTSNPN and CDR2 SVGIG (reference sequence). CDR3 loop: CASIRTGGYGEQYF. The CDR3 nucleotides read TGTGCCTCCATAAGGACAGGGGGATATGGCGAGCAGTACTTC.

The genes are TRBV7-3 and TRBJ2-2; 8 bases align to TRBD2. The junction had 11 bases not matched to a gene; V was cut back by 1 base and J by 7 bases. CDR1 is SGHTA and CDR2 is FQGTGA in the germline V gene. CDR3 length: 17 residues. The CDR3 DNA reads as TGTGCCAGCAGCTTAAACGGAGCGGGAGCGGTCGGCGGGGAGCTGTTTTTT. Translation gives CASSLNGAGAVGGELFF.

The CDR3 bases are TGTGCCAGCAGCCTAATTCCCGGGACAGGGCTCGGAAACATTCAGTACTTC. It encodes CASSLIPGTGLGNIQYF. The V and J genes are TRBV11-2 and TRBJ2-4; 9 bases are shared with TRBD1. The CDR3 totals 17 residues. Germline values: CDR1 SGHAT, CDR2 FQNNGV. V lost 5 bases, J lost 6 bases, and 14 bases stayed unmatched.

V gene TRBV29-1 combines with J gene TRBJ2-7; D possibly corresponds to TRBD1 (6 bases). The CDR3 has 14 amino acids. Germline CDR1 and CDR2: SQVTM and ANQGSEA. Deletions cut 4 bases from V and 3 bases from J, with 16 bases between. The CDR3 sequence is CSVAGDISLYEQYF. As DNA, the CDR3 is TGCAGCGTTGCAGGGGACATTTCTCTCTACGAGCAGTACTTC.